Presented here are 12 T cell receptor beta chains from one specimen sequenced in a study of T cells in Graves' hyperthyroidism and ophthalmopathy. Authors of the study amplified TCR beta CDR3 regions from RNA transcripts. First-round RT-PCR targeting the TCR CDR3 was performed with the HTBI primer set. TCRdb recomputed calls from the multiplex PCR reads with MiXCR, one row per CDR3 protein. The sample consists of about 52,000 distinct CDR3 sequences, 48% of them appearing once. The specimen sequenced was blood. All receptors derive from a woman in her 50s with Graves' ophthalmopathy.

The chain carries TRBV7-9 and TRBJ2-3; weak D call: TRBD2 (8 bases). Germline assignment: CDR1 SEHNR and CDR2 FQNEAQ (reference sequence). The CDR3 runs 20 residues. Trimming pared 6 bases from V and 2 bases from J, leaving 30 bases between. Written as DNA, the CDR3 is TGTGCCAGCAGTCCGATCCCAATCAGTAGCGGGGACAGAACCACAGATACGCAGTATTTT. Its translation: CASSPIPISSGDRTTDTQYF.

This clonotype was detected only a few times. The chain has TRBV3-1 and TRBJ2-1, with 8 bases matching TRBD2. CDR1 is LGHDT, CDR2 YNNKEL, per germline (reference sequence). The CDR3 loop spans 16 amino acids. V was pared by 0 bases and J by 9 bases, with 10 bases of the junction left unmatched. CDR3 coding DNA: TGTGCCAGCAGCCAAGATGGCCTAGCGGGTGCGGGTGAGCAGTTCTTC. Protein sequence: CASSQDGLAGAGEQFF.

This clonotype was detected many times. The CDR3 nucleotides read TGCGCCAGCAGCTTGGTTTCAGGGGGCCTCTATGGCTACACCTTC. Translation gives CASSLVSGGLYGYTF. V gene TRBV5-1 combines with J gene TRBJ1-2, with 8 bases lining up with TRBD1. Germline CDR1 reads SGHRS; CDR2 reads YFSETQ. The CDR3 sequence is 15 residues long. The trim removed 0 bases at V and 4 bases at J, leaving 5 bases unmatched. Based on the CDR3 plus reference TRBV5-1 and TRBJ1-2, the full variable domain is KAGVTQTPRYLIKTRGQQVTLSCSPISGHRSVSWYQQTPGQGLQFLFEYFSETQRNKGNFPGRFSGRQFSNSRSEMNVSTLELGDSALYLCASSLVSGGLYGYTFGSGTRLTVV.

In its sample, this clonotype was seen a few times. The V call is TRBV30, the J call TRBJ2-7; D is undetermined. The CDR3 runs 12 residues. Trimming removed 3 bases at V and 6 bases at J, with 12 bases between. Germline lookup yields CDR1 GTSNPN and CDR2 SVGIG (reference sequence). CDR3 coding DNA: TGTGCCTGGAGCTGGGGAACGGGCGAGCAGTACTTC. As protein: CAWSWGTGEQYF.

The chain joins TRBV25-1 to TRBJ1-3, with a weak D call TRBD1 (6 bases). The V gene's germline CDR1 is MGHDK and CDR2 SYGVNS. The CDR3 length is 17 residues. The germline V and J ends were trimmed by 8 bases and 0 bases, with 20 bases remaining between them. CDR3 sequence: CASVEGTRGSSGNTIYF. The DNA of the CDR3 is TGTGCCAGCGTTGAGGGTACGAGGGGGAGCTCTGGAAACACCATATATTTT.

V gene TRBV7-9 combines with J gene TRBJ2-1; 8 bases fit TRBD2. The germline gives CDR1 SEHNR, CDR2 FQNEAQ (reference sequence). This CDR3 is 14 amino acids long. The ends lost 6 bases at V and 9 bases at J; junction bases unmatched: 10. CDR3 sequence reads: CASRQPGGRSEQFF. Written as DNA, the CDR3 is TGTGCCAGCAGACAGCCGGGGGGGCGGAGTGAGCAGTTCTTC.

This rearrangement joins TRBV19 to TRBJ1-5; tentatively, D is TRBD1 (5 bases). V lost 5 bases and J lost 4, with 9 bases in between. CDR1 is LNHDA, CDR2 SQIVND, per germline (reference sequence). This CDR3 has 13 amino acids. CDR3 region: CASSGGGNQPQHF. Written as DNA, the CDR3 is TGTGCCAGTAGTGGGGGGGGAAATCAGCCCCAGCATTTT.

This clonotype was observed many times. This sequence joins TRBV2 and TRBJ2-2; D unclear. In germline, CDR1 is SNHLY, CDR2 FYNNEI. The ends were cut back, 8 bases at V and 0 bases at J, with 13 bases in the middle. The CDR3 totals 15 residues. CDR3 residues: CASRRWGTNTGELFF. CDR3 sequence (DNA): TGTGCCAGCCGTAGGTGGGGAACGAACACCGGGGAGCTGTTTTTT.

As for this clonotype: This clone may be a read error of a much larger clone one base away. No conserved phenylalanine or tryptophan ends this CDR3, so it is likely a read error. This chain links TRBV6-6 with TRBJ2-3; TRBD2 is a possible D gene (6 bases). V was clipped by 3 bases and J by 4 bases, with 14 bases between them. The CDR3 length is 15 residues. CDR1 is MNHNY, CDR2 SVGAGI, per germline (reference sequence). The CDR3 here is CASSYPGVFSDTQYY. The CDR3, as DNA: TGTGCCAGCAGTTATCCGGGGGTTTTTTCAGATACGCAGTATTAT.

This rearrangement joins TRBV7-3 to TRBJ2-3, with D perhaps assigned TRBD1 or TRBD2 (5 bases each). The CDR3 extends over 15 amino acids. Trimming took 1 base from V and 11 from J, leaving 19 bases between them. Germline V lookup: CDR1 SGHTA, CDR2 FQGTGA. The CDR3 sequence is CASSLSGGETNEQYF. DNA for the CDR3: TGTGCCAGCAGCTTAAGTGGGGGTGAAACCAATGAGCAGTATTTT.

This clonotype was seen ten or more times. The V gene is TRBV6-1, the J gene TRBJ2-7; D not certain. The CDR3 runs to 12 residues. Trimming removed 2 bases at V and 4 bases at J, with 6 bases between. Germline V gives CDR1 MNHNS, CDR2 SASEGT. CDR3 DNA: TGTGCCAGCAGTGAAATCATTTACGAGCAGTACTTC. It encodes CASSEIIYEQYF.

The rearrangement uses TRBV6-5 and TRBJ2-5; 7 nucleotides line up with TRBD2. Germline V gene sequence: CDR1 MNHEY, CDR2 SVGAGI. CDR3 length equals 16 residues. After removal of 0 bases from V and 2 bases from J, the junction contained 6 bases not matched to a gene. The chain's CDR3 is CASSYSRASGQETQYF. For the CDR3, the DNA is TGTGCCAGCAGTTACTCGAGGGCTAGCGGTCAAGAGACCCAGTACTTC.